The subject of this entry is one TCR beta chain. The ends were cut back, 3 bases at V and 4 bases at J, with 16 bases in the middle. The germline V gene encodes CDR1 DFQATT and CDR2 SNEGSKA (reference sequence). The CDR3 has 15 residues. TCRdb re-called the PCR reads via MiXCR. The data contain tens of thousands of clones, about 30% of them singletons. This sample was taken from a study of metastatic and nonmetastatic thyroid tumors. The entire patient cohort was treatment-naive prior to thyroid surgery. This TCR was recovered from a female donor with papillary thyroid cancer or a benign thyroid nodule (not recorded which). Some clones in this sample may be carry-over from other donors' samples. Sequenced sample: blood. This chain connects TRBV20-1 to TRBJ1-5, with D perhaps matching TRBD1 (6 bases). This CDR3 reads CSASRPDRRNQPQHF. In DNA, the CDR3 is TGCAGTGCTAGCCGACCTGACAGGAGAAATCAGCCCCAGCATTTT.